The 27 T cell receptor beta chains presented below share a single source sample, sequenced in a study of a mutant IDH1 vaccine in newly diagnosed glioma. Assay used: immunoSEQ multiplex PCR; TCRdb lists only in-frame clones, some missing. The table records roughly 22,000 clones, 89% of them present only once. Time point described: week 11, during vaccination. In every dose of vaccine, 300 ug of mutant IDH1 20-mer peptide was given alongside topical imiquimod. Their cognate antigens are unknown. The sequencing here drew on PBMCs, taken from a glioma patient whose treatment included an IDH1 peptide vaccine. The receptor source for this set is a woman aged 40 to 49 with glioma.

CDR3 nucleotide sequence: TGTGCCAGCTTTGGGGGGCCCTATGGCTACACCTTC. Its translation is CASFGGPYGYTF. This chain connects TRBV9 to TRBJ1-2; D perhaps matches TRBD1 (6 bases). CDR3 length: 12 residues. Germline V gene lookup returns CDR1 SGDLS and CDR2 YYNGEE. V gave up 7 bases and J gave up 4 bases, with 11 bases separating them.

The genes are TRBV6-5 and TRBJ1-5; D unclear. The V and J ends lost 6 bases and 1 base respectively, with 7 bases between them. CDR3 length equals 13 residues. Germline V gives CDR1 MNHEY, CDR2 SVGAGI. CDR3 nucleotides: TGTGCCAGCAGCCAGGACAGCAATCAGCCCCAGCATTTT. This translates into CASSQDSNQPQHF.

V and J are TRBV13 and TRBJ2-7; D is perhaps TRBD2 (6 bases). V lost 4 bases, J lost 7 bases, and 23 bases lay in between. Germline V gene sequence: CDR1 PRHDT, CDR2 FYEKMQ (reference sequence). This CDR3 has 16 amino acids. The CDR3 spells CASSSPRLGELGEQYF. The CDR3 region has the DNA TGTGCCAGCAGCTCGCCACGACTAGGGGAGTTAGGGGAGCAGTACTTC.

This clone turned up a few times. The chain carries TRBV4-1 and TRBJ1-1; TRBD1 might be the D (5 bases). The CDR3 sequence is 18 residues long. Germline assignment: CDR1 MGHRA and CDR2 YSYEKL. V gave up 0 bases and J gave up 3 bases, with 20 bases separating them. Written as DNA, the CDR3 is TGCGCCAGCAGCCAAGATAGCGTCAAGGGAAGGGGTGACACTGAAGCTTTCTTT. This gives the protein CASSQDSVKGRGDTEAFF.

V and J are TRBV6-1 and TRBJ1-5, with D possibly TRBD1 on 6 matching bases. CDR3 length: 15 residues. The V end was cut by 6 bases, the J end by 4 bases, with 16 bases between. Germline CDR1 reads MNHNS; CDR2 reads SASEGT. For the CDR3, the DNA is TGTGCCAGCAGATTAACAGGGTCTAAGAATCAGCCCCAGCATTTT. It codes for CASRLTGSKNQPQHF.

The rearrangement links TRBV2 to TRBJ2-1; 9 bases align to TRBD2. Germline V lookup: CDR1 SNHLY, CDR2 FYNNEI. The CDR3 contains 14 residues. The ends lost 8 bases at V and 7 bases at J; junction bases unmatched: 9. The CDR3, as DNA: TGTGCCAGCGAGGGCGGGAGGGCCGGGAATGAGCAGTTCTTC. The encoded protein is CASEGGRAGNEQFF.

This clone was recorded a few times. The gene calls are TRBV4-1 and TRBJ1-2; a possible D gene is TRBD1 (5 bases). The germline V gene has CDR1 MGHRA and CDR2 YSYEKL. The CDR3 contains 15 residues. V was shortened by 1 base and J by 2 bases, with 11 bases between the two germline ends. CDR3 coding DNA: TGCGCCAGCAGCCAAGGAATCGGGGGAAACTATGGCTACACCTTC. This gives the protein CASSQGIGGNYGYTF.

The chain has TRBV7-9 and TRBJ2-5; D call uncertain. Germline V lookup: CDR1 SEHNR, CDR2 FQNEAQ (reference sequence). The V and J ends lost 3 bases and 0 bases respectively, with 11 bases between them. This CDR3 is 15 amino acids long. The CDR3 nucleotides are TGTGCCAGCAGCTTTGGCCTCCTGTACCAAGAGACCCAGTACTTC. Its translation is CASSFGLLYQETQYF.

This clone was seen a handful of times. The V gene is TRBV11-1, the J gene TRBJ2-7, with 7 bases fitting TRBD1. The V and J ends lost 8 bases and 4 bases, in that order; junction bases with no gene match: 8. Germline V lookup: CDR1 SGHAT, CDR2 FQDESV (reference sequence). The CDR3 runs to 13 residues. The CDR3, as DNA: TGTGCCAGCGGTGGGACAGAGATATACGAGCAGTACTTC. This gives the protein CASGGTEIYEQYF.

This chain joins TRBV6-5 and TRBJ1-3; 8 bases are a match to TRBD1. The junction had 2 bases not matched to a gene; V was cut back by 5 bases and J by 2 bases. The CDR3 is made up of 14 amino acids. In germline, CDR1 is MNHEY, CDR2 SVGAGI. The CDR3 sequence: CASSPDRAGNTIYF. Written as DNA, the CDR3 is TGTGCCAGCAGTCCGGACAGGGCTGGAAACACCATATATTTT.

This clone was recorded once. V and J are TRBV15 and TRBJ2-2; D may be TRBD1 (6 bases). V was clipped by 0 bases and J by 2 bases, with 19 bases between them. CDR3 size: 19 residues. Germline CDR1 LNHNV, CDR2 YYDKDF (reference sequence). CDR3 residues: CATSRDSARGQRNTGELFF. The CDR3, as DNA: TGTGCCACCAGCAGAGACTCCGCTAGAGGACAGAGAAACACCGGGGAGCTGTTTTTT.

The J gene is TRBJ2-7, the V gene TRBV4-2; 9 bases are a match to TRBD1. This CDR3 has 14 amino acids. Germline CDR1 LGHNA, CDR2 YNFKEQ. Trimming cost V 3 bases and J 5 bases; bases outside gene matches: 5. This CDR3 is CASSQPGQGHEQYF. The CDR3 DNA follows: TGTGCCAGCAGCCAGCCGGGACAGGGTCACGAGCAGTACTTC.

This clone has a single count. The chain joins TRBV6-1 to TRBJ1-2, with 7 bases fitting TRBD1. This CDR3 spans 13 amino acids. Looked up from germline, CDR1 is MNHNS and CDR2 is SASEGT. V dropped 6 bases and J dropped 4; count of bases not matched to a gene: 5. The CDR3 region has the DNA TGTGCCAGCAGCCCGGGACAGATCTATGGCTACACCTTC. It specifies CASSPGQIYGYTF.

This sequence joins TRBV10-2 and TRBJ2-1; possibly TRBD2 for D (6 bases). Germline V gives CDR1 WSHSY, CDR2 SAAADI. The CDR3 has 11 amino acids. Trimming took 7 bases from V and 10 from J, leaving 11 bases between them. This CDR3 is CASTPGREQFF. CDR3 in DNA: TGCGCCAGCACGCCGGGGAGGGAGCAGTTCTTC.

The rearrangement uses TRBV7-9 and TRBJ1-5; the D gene is possibly TRBD1 (6 bases). Germline V lookup: CDR1 SEHNR, CDR2 FQNEAQ (reference sequence). V lost 2 bases and J 6 bases, leaving 11 bases between the germline ends. The CDR3 sequence is 14 residues long. CDR3 sequence reads: CASSLSGGLQPQHF. The DNA for the CDR3 is TGTGCCAGCAGCTTATCGGGGGGGCTTCAGCCCCAGCATTTT.

In its sample, this clone was seen once. At one end the junction does not follow the germline gene, possibly because of a read error. The V and J genes are TRBV5-1 and TRBJ2-5, with D hard to call. This CDR3 has 14 amino acids. Germline values: CDR1 SGHRS, CDR2 YFSETQ. The CDR3 DNA reads as TGCGCCAGCTTCCCGGGCGGACCCGGTGAGAGCCAGTACTTC. Translation: CASFPGGPGESQYF.

This chain links TRBV25-1 with TRBJ2-2; D may match TRBD1 or TRBD2 (5 bases each). This CDR3 comprises 13 residues. Germline V gene sequence: CDR1 MGHDK, CDR2 SYGVNS. V lost 11 bases, J lost 0 bases, and 10 bases lay in between. This CDR3 is CASGTANTGELFF. As DNA, the CDR3 is TGTGCCTCCGGGACGGCGAACACCGGGGAGCTGTTTTTT.

This clone showed up just a few times. The chain has TRBV30 and TRBJ2-2; possible D gene TRBD2, 5 bases. Trimming shortened V by 1 base and J by 7 bases, and 16 bases separated the two germline ends. The CDR3 totals 15 residues. Germline V gene sequence: CDR1 GTSNPN, CDR2 SVGIG (reference sequence). DNA for the CDR3: TGTGCCTGGAGTGGGGCTTCGGGGTCCTTCGGGGAGCTGTTTTTT. Protein product: CAWSGASGSFGELFF.

J is TRBJ2-7 and V is TRBV6-1, with 7 bases identical to TRBD1. The CDR3 covers 14 residues. Germline-derived CDR1 and CDR2 are MNHNS and SASEGT. The junction had 8 bases not matched to a gene; V was cut back by 6 bases and J by 3 bases. CDR3 sequence: CASRLDREHYEQYF. In DNA, the CDR3 is TGTGCCAGCAGACTCGACAGGGAGCACTACGAGCAGTACTTC.

This rearrangement joins TRBV18 to TRBJ1-5; D is possibly TRBD1 (6 bases). The CDR3 extends over 16 amino acids. Between the trimmed V and J ends, which lost 8 bases and 4 bases, there was a span of 21 bases. The V gene's germline CDR1 is KGHSH and CDR2 LQKENI. The CDR3 sequence: CASTTGGARANQPQHF. For the CDR3, the DNA is TGTGCCAGCACAACCGGGGGGGCCCGGGCTAATCAGCCCCAGCATTTT.

This clone has just a few counts. V and J are TRBV5-1 and TRBJ2-2, with D perhaps matching TRBD1 (5 bases). Trimming shortened V by 1 base and J by 2 bases, and 6 bases separated the two germline ends. The CDR3 totals 14 residues. Looked up from germline, CDR1 is SGHRS and CDR2 is YFSETQ. The CDR3 region has the DNA TGCGCCAGCAGCTTGAGGGGAAACACCGGGGAGCTGTTTTTT. Protein product: CASSLRGNTGELFF.

The V gene is TRBV2, the J gene TRBJ1-1; TRBD1 matches at 7 bases. V trimming: 8 bases; J trimming: 4 bases; junction bases outside the gene matches: 10. Germline loops: CDR1 SNHLY, CDR2 FYNNEI. CDR3 size: 14 residues. CDR3 DNA sequence: TGTGCCAGCTTACCGACAGGGCCGCTCACTGAAGCTTTCTTT. Translating it yields CASLPTGPLTEAFF.

The chain is built from TRBV2 and TRBJ1-1; 10 bases map to TRBD1. CDR1 and CDR2 from the germline V gene are SNHLY and FYNNEI. This CDR3 spans 16 amino acids. Unmatched junction bases numbered 6, after V lost 3 bases and J lost 2 bases. CDR3 coding DNA: TGTGCCAGCAGTGACCTGGACAGGGGGTTAAACACTGAAGCTTTCTTT. Protein sequence: CASSDLDRGLNTEAFF. Full variable domain (missing parts from reference TRBV2 and TRBJ1-1): EPEVTQTPSHQVTQMGQEVILRCVPISNHLYFYWYRQILGQKVEFLVSFYNNEISEKSEIFDDQFSVERPDGSNFTLKIRSTKLEDSAMYFCASSDLDRGLNTEAFFGQGTRLTVV.

The rearrangement uses TRBV19 and TRBJ2-2; D uncertain. Per the germline V gene, CDR1 is LNHDA and CDR2 is SQIVND (reference sequence). This CDR3 comprises 15 residues. V lost 1 base to trimming and J lost 7 bases, with 13 bases between them. The DNA of the CDR3 is TGTGCCAGTAGTATAGTCCCCCAGAGGTTCGGGGAGCTGTTTTTT. Protein product: CASSIVPQRFGELFF.

This clone has only one observation. This chain links TRBV5-1 with TRBJ1-4; 7 nucleotides agree with TRBD1. This CDR3 contains 16 residues. J was trimmed by 2 bases and V by 0 bases; bases with no gene match: 4. The germline CDR1 and CDR2 sequences are SGHRS and YFSETQ. Here the CDR3 reads CASSLVGGQTNEKLFF. The CDR3 DNA is TGCGCCAGCAGCTTGGTTGGGGGACAGACTAATGAAAAACTGTTTTTT.

J is TRBJ2-5 and V is TRBV7-2, with D possibly matching TRBD2 (6 bases). Germline V gene lookup returns CDR1 SGHTA and CDR2 FQGNSA. CDR3 length: 12 amino acids. V was cut by 5 bases and J by 7 bases, with 11 bases left in between. DNA for the CDR3: TGTGCCAGCAGCAGGGACGGGGGGACCCAGTACTTC. Its translation is CASSRDGGTQYF. The full variable domain, in which reference TRBV7-2 and TRBJ2-5 provide the parts outside the CDR3, is GAGVSQSPSNKVTEKGKDVELRCDPISGHTALYWYRQSLGQGLEFLIYFQGNSAPDKSGLPSDRFSAERTGGSVSTLTIQRTQQEDSAVYLCASSRDGGTQYFGPGTRLLVL.

V usage is TRBV6-1 and J usage is TRBJ2-5; 12 bases fit TRBD2. Per germline, CDR1 MNHNS and CDR2 SASEGT. The CDR3 contains 14 residues. V lost 11 bases, J lost 1 base, and 5 bases stayed unmatched. The CDR3 loop is CAGRLAGAQETQYF. DNA for the CDR3: TGTGCCGGTAGACTAGCGGGGGCCCAAGAGACCCAGTACTTC.